This T cell receptor (beta chain) emerged from a study of liver allograft versus peripheral blood T cells. Study-wide background: Within transplanted livers, the T cell receptor repertoires were examined and compared against the repertoires present in the peripheral blood of liver transplant recipients.

Germline V gives CDR1 MNHNY, CDR2 SVGAGI (reference sequence). The CDR3 runs to 12 residues. In regard to this clonotype: Just one base apart from a much larger clone, this may be a read error.

From the reads, TCRdb called clonotypes with MiXCR, one entry per CDR3 protein. The sample carries several thousand distinct CDR3 sequences, approximately 15% recorded once. The chain carries TRBV6-6 and TRBJ1-5; D is uncertain. This TCR was recovered from a human patient who had a liver transplant. Some T cells may be transferred from the graft donor. The CDR3 bases are TGTACCAGCAGTCCCTATGGGGTAATAGGGCATTTT. Amino acid sequence: CTSSPYGVIGHF.